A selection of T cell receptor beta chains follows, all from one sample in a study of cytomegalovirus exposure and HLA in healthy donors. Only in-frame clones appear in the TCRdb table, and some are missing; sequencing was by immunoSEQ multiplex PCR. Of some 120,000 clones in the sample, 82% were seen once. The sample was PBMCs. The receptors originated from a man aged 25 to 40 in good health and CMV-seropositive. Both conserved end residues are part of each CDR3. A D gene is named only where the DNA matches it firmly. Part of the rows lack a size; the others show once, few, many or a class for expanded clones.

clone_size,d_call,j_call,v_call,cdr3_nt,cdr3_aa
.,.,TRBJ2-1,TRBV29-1,TGCAGCGGCAGGCTCTACAATGAGCAGTTCTTC,CSGRLYNEQFF
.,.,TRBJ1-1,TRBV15,TGTGCCACCAGCAGGGATCGAGGACAGCTCACTGAAGCTTTCTTT,CATSRDRGQLTEAFF
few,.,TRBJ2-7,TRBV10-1,TGCGCCAGCAGTGAGTTCCGGGTCGGGGACGAGCAGTACTTC,CASSEFRVGDEQYF
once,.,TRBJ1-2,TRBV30,TGTGCCTGGACCCCAGTTAACTATGGCTACACCTTC,CAWTPVNYGYTF
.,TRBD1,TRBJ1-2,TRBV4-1,TGCGCCAGCAGCGCGAGGGGGCCTAACTATGGCTACACCTTC,CASSARGPNYGYTF
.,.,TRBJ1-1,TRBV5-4,TGTGCCAGCAGCTTGGAGGAGGGATGGTACACTGAAGCTGTCTTT,CASSLEEGWYTEAVF
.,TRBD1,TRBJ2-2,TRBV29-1,TGCAGCGGCGGGACAGGGGGCCCCGGGGAGCTGTTTTTT,CSGGTGGPGELFF
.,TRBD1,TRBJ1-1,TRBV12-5,TGTGCTAGTCGGAGGGGGGACAGAAATTCCAACACTGAAGCTTTCTTT,CASRRGDRNSNTEAFF
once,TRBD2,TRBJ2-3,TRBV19,TGTGCCAGTAGTTTTTGGACTAGCGGAACGGATACGCAGTATTTT,CASSFWTSGTDTQYF
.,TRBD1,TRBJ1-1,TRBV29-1,TGCAGTACCGGGACAGGGGGTAACACTGAAGCTTTCTTT,CSTGTGGNTEAFF
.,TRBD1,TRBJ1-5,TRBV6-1,TGTGCCAGCGGCCGACAGGGGCCGGGGCAGCCCCAGCATTTT,CASGRQGPGQPQHF
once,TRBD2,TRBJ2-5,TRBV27,TGTGCCAGCAGTTCGCTGGGACTAGCGGGAGGAGGGGAGACCCAGTACTTC,CASSSLGLAGGGETQYF
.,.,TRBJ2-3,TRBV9,TGTGCCAGCAGCCCATACCAGACAGATACGCAGTATTTT,CASSPYQTDTQYF
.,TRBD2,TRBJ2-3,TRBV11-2,TGTGCCAGCAGTCTTTGGGCGGGGGGTATAGATACGCAGTATTTT,CASSLWAGGIDTQYF
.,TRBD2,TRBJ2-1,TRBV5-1,TGCGCCAGCAGCTCTGCGGGGGGGGCGATTCGGGATGCCTACAATGAGCAGTTCTTC,CASSSAGGAIRDAYNEQFF
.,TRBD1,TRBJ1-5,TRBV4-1,TGCGCCAGCAGCATGGGCCAGGGGGTCCGCCAGGGGCCCCAGCATTTT,CASSMGQGVRQGPQHF
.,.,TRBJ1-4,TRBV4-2,TGTGCCAGCAGCCAAGGGGGAAGGAACAGGGTAGGGGAAAAACTGTTTTTT,CASSQGGRNRVGEKLFF
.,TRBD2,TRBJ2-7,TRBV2,TGTGCCAGCAGTGAGCGTAGCGGGGGCCCTACCTACGAGCAGTACTTC,CASSERSGGPTYEQYF
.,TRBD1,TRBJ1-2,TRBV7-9,TGTGCCAGCAGCTCCCCGGGACAGGGATTCGGTGGCTACACCTTC,CASSSPGQGFGGYTF
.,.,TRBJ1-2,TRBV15,TGTGCCACCAGCAGAGATCGGGGTAACTATGGCTACACCTTC,CATSRDRGNYGYTF
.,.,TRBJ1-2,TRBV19,TGTGCCAGTAGTATGGGAGGGAGCAACTATGGCTACACCTTC,CASSMGGSNYGYTF
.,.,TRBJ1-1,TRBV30,TGTGCCTGGAGTGTACTTGCGCGCAGACTCTTCATGAACACTGAAGCTTTCTTT,CAWSVLARRLFMNTEAFF
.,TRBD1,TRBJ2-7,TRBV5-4,TGTGCCAGCAGCTCTGGGACAGGGGGCGGCGAGCAGTACTTC,CASSSGTGGGEQYF
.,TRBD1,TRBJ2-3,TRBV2,TGTGCCAGCAGCCAAGACAGGGGTAGGGATACGCAGTATTTT,CASSQDRGRDTQYF
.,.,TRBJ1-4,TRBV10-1,TGCGCCAGCTCAGCCTGCCCTCAACAGGGTCGGGATGAAAAACTGTTTTTT,CASSACPQQGRDEKLFF